Here is one T cell receptor beta chain with its context. Its antigen specificity is not known. Base qualities are missing; no much larger clone stands one base away. The data are from a study of control samples from healthy donors and cancer patients (dated by TCRdb to 2019 to 2021). Library prep was done by the immunoSEQ multiplex PCR assay. TCRdb provides this immuneACCESS table in a form limited to in-frame rearrangements. Some clones are lacking; in checked studies, under half of them reflect an unresolved V gene, and why the rest are absent is not known. For this sample the table gives about 140,000 clones, of which 94% were detected only once. In total, the top ten clones hold around 13% of the sample. Between the V and J ends, shortened by 3 bases and 3 bases respectively, the junction contains 9 bases. The CDR3 runs 14 amino acids, cysteine and phenylalanine included. Only CDR3 DNA is held: 42 bases, read in frame from base 1. The germline V gene specifies SGDLS as CDR1 and YYNGEE as CDR2.

The receptor was isolated from a middle-aged man in good health. This receptor chain uses TRBV9 and TRBJ2-2, with an unclear D gene assignment. The source material was blood. Read as DNA, the sequence is TGTGCCAGCAGCGCGTTACCGGACACCGGGGAGCTGTTTTTT. Its translation is CASSALPDTGELFF. With all but the CDR3 taken from the reference TRBV9 and TRBJ2-2 genes, the full variable domain is: DSGVTQTPKHLITATGQRVTLRCSPRSGDLSVYWYQQSLDQGLQFLIQYYNGEERAKGNILERFSAQQFPDLHSELNLSSLELGDSALYFCASSALPDTGELFFGEGSRLTVL.